This record concerns one T cell receptor (beta chain) sequence. Antigen specificity is unknown. This entry comes from a study of OX40 agonist ivuxolimab in advanced cancers. Study-wide context: Allowance was made for prior anti-PD-1, anti-PD-L1 or anti-CTLA-4 therapy, and roughly 39% had some. Two cutaneous melanoma patients and one hepatocellular carcinoma patient, three in all, had partial responses. Notes on the study in general: Partial responders dosed at 0.1-3.0 mg/kg displayed clonal expansion ranking among the lowest.

Only in-frame clones appear in the TCRdb table, and some are missing; sequencing was by immunoSEQ multiplex PCR. The table shows around 76,000 clones, with 94% occurring only once. J gave up 1 base and V 5 bases, and 4 bases lay outside the gene matches. Germline assignment: CDR1 PRHDT and CDR2 FYEKMQ (reference sequence). CDR3 length: 15 amino acids. Patients who had autoimmune disease history or got systemic immunosuppression were left out. The chain recombines TRBV13 with TRBJ2-3; 9 bases agree with TRBD2. The clonotype originates from an adult with an advanced solid tumor such as melanoma, head and neck, liver or kidney cancer. The sequencing here drew on CD4+ or CD8+ T cells sorted from blood, taken in a trial of the OX40 agonist ivuxolimab. In nucleotides, the CDR3 is TGTGCCAGCAGCGTGAGGACTAGCGGCACAGATACGCAGTATTTT. Translated, it gives CASSVRTSGTDTQYF.